This T cell receptor beta chain originates from a study of blood T cell repertoires in COVID-19. About the study: Acute and convalescent COVID-19 specimens originated in the United States, Italy and Spain.

V was clipped by 1 base and J by 4 bases, with 2 bases between them. The CDR3 runs 12 residues. In germline, CDR1 is GTSNPN, CDR2 SVGIG (reference sequence). The data were produced by immunoSEQ multiplex PCR, yet TCRdb's version contains in-frame clones alone and is incomplete. The sample records about 370,000 clones, around 87% being singletons. The chain joins TRBV30 to TRBJ2-6; D is uncertain. Sequencing input: peripheral blood. This clonotype was obtained from a woman aged 30 to 39 with COVID-19, enrolled during active disease. The CDR3, as DNA: TGTGCCTGGAGTGCGGGGGCCAACGTCCTGACTTTC. Protein sequence: CAWSAGANVLTF.